The rows below give T cell receptor beta chains drawn from one sample of a study of shared clonotypes between healthy human individuals. The assay was immunoSEQ multiplex PCR, and TCRdb's table has in-frame clones only and misses some. Of roughly 2,300,000 clones in the sample, roughly 92% were seen once. The sequenced sample was naive CD4+ T cells from PBMCs. These receptors were obtained from a young man in good health. Some clones in this sample may be carry-over from other donors' samples. Both conserved end residues are part of each CDR3. A D gene is named only where the DNA matches it firmly. Size is omitted from some rows. Given values are once, few, many or a class for expanded clones.

V	size	J	D	CDR3	DNA
TRBV7-9	.	TRBJ1-4	.	CASSLDVGYEKLFF	TGTGCCAGCAGCTTAGATGTGGGGTATGAAAAACTGTTTTTT
TRBV18	.	TRBJ1-4	TRBD1	CASSPSGGSGEKLFF	TGTGCCAGCTCACCTTCAGGGGGCAGCGGGGAAAAACTGTTTTTT
TRBV6-5	.	TRBJ2-3	.	CASSYSRTGGTDTQYF	TGTGCCAGCAGTTACTCTCGGACGGGAGGCACAGATACGCAGTATTTT
TRBV7-6	.	TRBJ2-5	TRBD2	CASSLAPPGPSGKETQYF	TGTGCCAGCAGCTTAGCACCCCCGGGGCCTAGCGGGAAAGAGACCCAGTACTTC
TRBV23-1	.	TRBJ1-2	TRBD1	CASSQGTGYGYTF	TGCGCCAGCAGTCAAGGGACAGGCTATGGCTACACCTTC
TRBV25-1	.	TRBJ1-4	TRBD1	CASSENRGSREKLFF	TGTGCCAGCAGTGAGAACAGGGGCAGTCGGGAAAAACTGTTTTTT
TRBV6-1	.	TRBJ1-2	TRBD1	CASNVQGAGGYTF	TGTGCCAGCAACGTACAGGGGGCGGGTGGCTACACCTTC
TRBV4-2	.	TRBJ2-7	.	CASRASASSYEQYF	TGTGCCAGCAGGGCTAGCGCCAGCTCCTACGAGCAGTACTTC
TRBV5-1	.	TRBJ2-3	TRBD1	CASSFTGDTDTQYF	TGCGCCAGCAGCTTCACAGGGGACACAGATACGCAGTATTTT
TRBV7-9	once	TRBJ2-1	.	CASSSSGPLTPNEQFF	TGTGCCAGCAGCTCCTCCGGGCCTTTGACCCCCAATGAGCAGTTCTTC
TRBV18	.	TRBJ2-5	TRBD1	CASSPVRGQGSEQYF	TGTGCCAGCTCACCGGTCCGGGGACAGGGGTCGGAGCAGTACTTC
TRBV5-1	.	TRBJ2-2	TRBD2	CASNPLAGLNTGELFF	TGCGCCAGCAACCCCCTAGCGGGATTGAACACCGGGGAGCTGTTTTTT
TRBV7-7	.	TRBJ2-3	TRBD2	CASSLTSSGSTDTQYF	TGTGCCAGCAGCTTAACTTCTAGCGGGAGCACAGATACGCAGTATTTT